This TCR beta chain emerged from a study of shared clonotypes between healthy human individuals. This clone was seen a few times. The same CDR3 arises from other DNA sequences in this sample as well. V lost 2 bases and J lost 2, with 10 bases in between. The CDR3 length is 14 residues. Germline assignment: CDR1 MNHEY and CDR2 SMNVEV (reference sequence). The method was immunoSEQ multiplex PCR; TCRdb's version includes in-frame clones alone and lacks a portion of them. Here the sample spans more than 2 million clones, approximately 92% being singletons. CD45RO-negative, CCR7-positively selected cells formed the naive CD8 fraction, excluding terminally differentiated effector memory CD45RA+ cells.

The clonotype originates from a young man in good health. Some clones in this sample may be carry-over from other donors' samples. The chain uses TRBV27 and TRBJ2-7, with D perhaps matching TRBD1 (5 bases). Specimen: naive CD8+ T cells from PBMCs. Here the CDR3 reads CASSLKGAAYEQYF. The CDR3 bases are TGTGCCAGCAGTTTAAAAGGGGCTGCCTACGAGCAGTACTTC.